A single sample gave rise to the 7 T cell receptor beta chains below, sequenced in a study of response to subunit inactivated influenza vaccine. TCRdb re-derived calls from the RT-PCR reads in MiXCR, one entry per CDR3 protein. The sample has 550,000 to 650,000 distinct CDR3 sequences; approximately 12% are singletons. The input for sequencing was PBMCs from blood, taken on the day of vaccination. The receptor set was obtained from a man aged 45-65 years who received an inactivated influenza vaccine.

In this sample, this clonotype turned up a few times. The rearrangement links TRBV4-3 to TRBJ2-3; the D is unclear. Between the trimmed V and J ends, which lost 5 bases and 0 bases, there was a span of 15 bases. The germline CDR1 and CDR2 sequences are LGHNA and YSLEER. The CDR3 has 16 amino acids. CDR3 DNA: TGCGCCAGCAGCTCTAGAGCCAGCTCTAGCACAGATACGCAGTATTTT. Translating it yields CASSSRASSSTDTQYF.

A few counts support this clonotype. The CDR3 protein is CASSQGLGETQYF. The CDR3 nucleotides are TGTGCCAGCAGCCAAGGACTAGGAGAGACCCAGTACTTC. This rearrangement joins TRBV3-1 to TRBJ2-5; maybe TRBD2 (6 bases). V lost 1 base to trimming and J lost 4 bases, with 7 bases between them. There are 13 residues in the CDR3. Germline CDR1 is LGHDT and CDR2 is YNNKEL (reference sequence).

This chain links TRBV28 with TRBJ2-1, with 11 positions matching TRBD2. The length of the CDR3 is 15 residues. Trimming removed 5 bases from V and 5 bases from J; junction bases left unmatched: 5. Germline V lookup: CDR1 MDHEN, CDR2 SYDVKM. In DNA, the CDR3 is TGTGCCAGCAGTAACCCTAGCGGGGGGAACAATGAGCAGTTCTTC. Protein: CASSNPSGGNNEQFF.

This clonotype was counted between two and nine times. The chain carries TRBV11-2 and TRBJ2-1, with TRBD1 as a possible D gene (6 bases). Trimming left V 5 bases short and J 6 bases short, with 14 bases between. The CDR3 loop spans 14 amino acids. Germline V gene lookup returns CDR1 SGHAT and CDR2 FQNNGV. Written as DNA, the CDR3 is TGTGCCAGCAGCCGCGGACAGACCCGCAATGAGCAGTTCTTC. Its protein product is CASSRGQTRNEQFF.

This clonotype showed up just a few times. The chain employs TRBV6-1 and TRBJ1-6; D is perhaps TRBD1 (5 bases). Germline assignment: CDR1 MNHNS and CDR2 SASEGT. The CDR3 runs to 14 residues. Between the trimmed V and J ends, which lost 6 bases and 5 bases, there was a span of 11 bases. CDR3 in DNA: TGTGCCAGCAGGAGACAGCATAATAATTCACCCCTCCACTTT. Amino acids: CASRRQHNNSPLHF.

V is TRBV7-3 and J is TRBJ2-1; D is perhaps TRBD1 or TRBD2 (5 bases each). V was clipped by 1 base and J by 8 bases, with 6 bases between them. Germline lookup yields CDR1 SGHTA and CDR2 FQGTGA. The CDR3 loop spans 12 amino acids. CDR3: CASSLMGDEQFF. As DNA, the CDR3 is TGTGCCAGCAGCTTAATGGGGGATGAGCAGTTCTTC.

This clonotype has a count of ten or more. V is TRBV12-3 or TRBV12-4 and J is TRBJ2-2, with D perhaps matching TRBD2 (5 bases). V was pared by 3 bases and J by 2 bases, with 10 bases between. CDR3 length: 15 residues. The chain's CDR3 is CASSFWLANTGELFF. DNA of the CDR3: TGTGCCAGCAGTTTTTGGCTAGCAAACACCGGGGAGCTGTTTTTT.